At least ten counts were recorded for the clone carrying this T cell receptor beta chain. Amplification of the TCR beta CDR3 regions used RNA transcripts (as template). HTBI primers were employed in first-round RT-PCR, then a second-round multiplex PCR followed. TCRdb called the multiplex PCR reads again in MiXCR, with one record for every CDR3 protein. This sample has around 400,000 distinct CDR3 sequences, with about 18% found just once. This specimen comes from a study of Graves' ophthalmopathy and Graves' hyperthyroidism. Sample: peripheral blood. This clonotype originated in a young woman with Graves' ophthalmopathy.

CDR3 region: CASSQARTSVTDTQYF. The CDR3 DNA follows: TGCGCCAGCAGCCAAGCAAGAACTAGCGTCACAGATACGCAGTATTTT. The chain combines TRBV4-1 with TRBJ2-3, with 7 bases aligning to TRBD2. The CDR3 extends over 16 amino acids. The V segment lost 1 base and the J segment 2 bases; nucleotides outside the gene matches: 6. The germline V gene has CDR1 MGHRA and CDR2 YSYEKL.